The 10 T cell receptor beta chains reported below all come from one sample, sequenced in a study of regulatory T cells in long-lasting Graves disease. The time point here: newly diagnosed GD, antithyroid drugs for less than 3 months. The TCR library was made from RNA extracted from PBMCs. Arm-PCR of CDR3 regions and iRepertoire HTBI primers were the basis on which TCR beta libraries were built. TCRdb re-called the multiplex PCR reads with MiXCR, one entry per CDR3 protein. The sample carries roughly 520,000 distinct CDR3 sequences, more than 10% recorded once. This same sample was also taken into another study, of T cells in Graves' hyperthyroidism and ophthalmopathy.

This material consisted of peripheral blood mononuclear cells (PBMCs), taken at new diagnosis, from a patient treated with antithyroid drugs. The receptors here all came from a woman between 25 and 40 years old with Graves disease.

This clonotype was picked up many times. This rearrangement joins TRBV18 to TRBJ2-2, with D uncertain. The CDR3 consists of 12 residues. V lost 3 bases and J 7 bases, leaving 6 bases between the germline ends. From germline, CDR1 is KGHSH and CDR2 LQKENI. The DNA of the CDR3 is TGTGCCAGCTCACCCGTCGACGGGGAGCTGTTTTTT. As protein: CASSPVDGELFF. Filled out from reference TRBV18 and TRBJ2-2, the complete variable domain reads NAGVMQNPRHLVRRRGQEARLRCSPMKGHSHVYWYRQLPEEGLKFMVYLQKENIIDESGMPKERFSAEFPKEGPSILRIQQVVRGDSAAYFCASSPVDGELFFGEGSRLTVL.

The chain has TRBV20-1 and TRBJ1-1, with 7 bases aligning to TRBD1. The germline CDR1 and CDR2 sequences are DFQATT and SNEGSKA (reference sequence). This CDR3 is 15 amino acids long. The trim removed 0 bases at V and 3 bases at J, leaving 7 bases unmatched. The CDR3 loop is CSARDRRGGDTEAFF. In DNA, the CDR3 is TGCAGTGCTAGAGATCGCCGAGGGGGCGACACTGAAGCTTTCTTT.

This clonotype has ten or more counts. This chain links TRBV12-3 or TRBV12-4 with TRBJ1-2, with D unclear. V lost 5 bases, J lost 4 bases, and 14 bases lay in between. The CDR3 sequence is 14 residues long. The CDR3 sequence: CASSREGKGYGYTF. The CDR3 DNA is TGTGCCAGCAGTAGGGAGGGCAAGGGCTATGGCTACACCTTC.

This clonotype was picked up a small number of times. With a much larger clone just one base away, this may be a read error. The conserved phenylalanine or tryptophan normally closing the CDR3 is absent here, so this likely arose from a read error. CDR3 residues: CASSQGPGQTQYV. CDR3 bases: TGTGCCAGCAGCCAAGGGCCCGGGCAGACCCAGTACGTC. The V call is TRBV14, the J call TRBJ2-5; no definite D call. The CDR3 totals 13 residues. V lost 1 base, J lost 6 bases, and 9 bases lay in between. Germline CDR1 and CDR2: SGHDN and FVKESK.

This clonotype was found many times. This chain's CDR3 is CASATPEQGVCIQYF. In DNA form, the CDR3 reads TGTGCTAGTGCAACTCCTGAGCAGGGAGTGTGCATTCAGTACTTC. This rearrangement joins TRBV12-5 to TRBJ2-4; D is possibly TRBD1 or TRBD2 (5 bases each). The CDR3 length is 15 residues. Germline V CDR1 and CDR2: LGHNT, FRNRAP. Trimming took 7 bases from V and 9 from J, leaving 22 bases between them. Full variable domain (missing parts from reference TRBV12-5 and TRBJ2-4): DARVTQTPRHKVTEMGQEVTMRCQPILGHNTVFWYRQTMMQGLELLAYFRNRAPLDDSGMPKDRFSAEMPDATLATLKIQPSEPRDSAVYFCASATPEQGVCIQYFGAGTRLSVL.

This clonotype has ten or more counts. The V and J genes are TRBV7-9 and TRBJ2-1, with 10 bases identical to TRBD2. CDR3 length: 16 residues. Germline values: CDR1 SEHNR, CDR2 FQNEAQ (reference sequence). Trimming cost V 3 bases and J 4 bases; bases outside gene matches: 6. CDR3: CASSFGTSDRYNEQFF. In DNA form, the CDR3 reads TGTGCCAGCAGCTTTGGGACTAGCGATAGATACAATGAGCAGTTCTTC.

Only a few counts were recorded for this clonotype. A much larger clone sits a single nucleotide away, making a read error possible. The genes are TRBV2 and TRBJ1-2; D might be TRBD1 (6 bases). Trimming cost V 7 bases and J 4 bases, with 13 bases left between them. This CDR3 comprises 13 residues. Per the germline V gene, CDR1 is SNHLY and CDR2 is FYNNEI. As DNA, the CDR3 is TGTGCCAGCACCTGCGACAGGACCTATGGCTACACCTTC. It is translated as CASTCDRTYGYTF.

V usage is TRBV7-2 and J usage is TRBJ2-7; 9 bases are shared with TRBD2. The germline V gene encodes CDR1 SGHTA and CDR2 FQGNSA. The CDR3 length is 16 residues. The V gene end was trimmed by 6 bases and the J gene end by 5 bases; junction bases not matched to a gene: 14. The CDR3 bases are TGTGCCAGCAGTTCCTTAGCCGGGACTAGCTTCCACGAGCAGTACTTC. Its protein product is CASSSLAGTSFHEQYF.

This clonotype has ten or more counts. The chain combines TRBV18 with TRBJ2-3; D unresolved. V was clipped by 3 bases and J by 3 bases, with 10 bases between them. CDR3 size: 14 residues. The germline V gene has CDR1 KGHSH and CDR2 LQKENI. DNA for the CDR3: TGTGCCAGCTCACCGCAGGATTTAACAGATACGCAGTATTTT. The encoded protein is CASSPQDLTDTQYF.

Of note for this clonotype: A single base separates this from a much larger clone, so it may be a read error. The rearrangement links TRBV12-3 or TRBV12-4 to TRBJ2-7; possible D gene TRBD2, 5 bases. The ends were cut back, 3 bases at V and 0 bases at J, with 9 bases in the middle. The CDR3 spans 14 residues. The CDR3 DNA reads as TGTGCCAGCAGTTTCCCCGGGATCTCCTACGAGCAGTACTTC. Its protein is CASSFPGISYEQYF.